This T cell receptor (beta chain) was recovered during a study of shared clonotypes between healthy human individuals. Study-wide findings and caveats: It was the non-shared clonotypes that had lower generation probabilities than clonotypes shared by all four donors. Compared with memory subsets, naive subsets generally had larger estimated richness.

In germline, CDR1 is SGHVS, CDR2 FQNEAQ. CDR3 size: 15 residues. With 5 bases removed from V and 0 bases from J, the gap between germline ends came to 11 bases. Some 27,000 T cell genomes, or approximately 200 ng DNA, went into the sorted-subset replicate PCRs. Here immunoSEQ multiplex PCR was the method, and the copy in TCRdb shows in-frame clones only, minus some. The sample carries about 1.5 million clones, around 98% recorded once. For this clone: Its antigen is currently unknown.

The rearrangement links TRBV7-8 to TRBJ2-1; the D is unclear. This clonotype was sampled from a man aged 25-45 years in good health. Sequences were obtained from naive CD4+ T cells sorted from blood. The subset is: CD45RA+ positively selected. CDR3 sequence reads: CASSTTQSSYNEQFF. CDR3 nucleotide sequence: TGTGCCAGCAGCACGACTCAAAGCTCCTACAATGAGCAGTTCTTC.